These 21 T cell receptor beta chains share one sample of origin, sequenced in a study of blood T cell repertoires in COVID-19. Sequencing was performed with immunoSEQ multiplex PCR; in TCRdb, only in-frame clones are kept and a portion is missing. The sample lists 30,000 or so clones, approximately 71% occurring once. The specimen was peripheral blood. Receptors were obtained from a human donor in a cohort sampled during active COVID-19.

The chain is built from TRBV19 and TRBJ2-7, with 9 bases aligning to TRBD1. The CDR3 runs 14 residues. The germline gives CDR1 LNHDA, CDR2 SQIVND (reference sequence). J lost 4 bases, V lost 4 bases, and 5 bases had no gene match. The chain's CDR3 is CASSNRDREYEQYF. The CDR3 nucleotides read TGTGCCAGTAGTAACCGGGACAGGGAATACGAGCAGTACTTC.

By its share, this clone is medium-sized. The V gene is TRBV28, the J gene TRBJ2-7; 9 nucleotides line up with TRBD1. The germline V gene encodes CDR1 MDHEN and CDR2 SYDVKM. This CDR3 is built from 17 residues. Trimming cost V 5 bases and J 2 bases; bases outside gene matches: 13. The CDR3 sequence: CASSGRDRERGAYEQYF. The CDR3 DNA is TGTGCCAGCAGTGGCCGGGACAGGGAGCGGGGCGCCTACGAGCAGTACTTC.

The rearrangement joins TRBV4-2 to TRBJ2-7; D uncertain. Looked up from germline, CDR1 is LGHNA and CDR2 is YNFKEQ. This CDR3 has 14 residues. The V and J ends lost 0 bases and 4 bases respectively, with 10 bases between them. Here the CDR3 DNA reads TGTGCCAGCAGCCAAGACCTTCGGAGTTACGAGCAGTACTTC. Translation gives CASSQDLRSYEQYF.

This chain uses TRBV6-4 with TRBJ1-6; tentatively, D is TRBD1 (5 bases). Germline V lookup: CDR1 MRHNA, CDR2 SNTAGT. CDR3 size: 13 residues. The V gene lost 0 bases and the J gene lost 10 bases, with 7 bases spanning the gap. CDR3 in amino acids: CASSDSWGSPLHF. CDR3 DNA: TGTGCCAGCAGTGACTCGTGGGGCTCACCCCTCCACTTT.

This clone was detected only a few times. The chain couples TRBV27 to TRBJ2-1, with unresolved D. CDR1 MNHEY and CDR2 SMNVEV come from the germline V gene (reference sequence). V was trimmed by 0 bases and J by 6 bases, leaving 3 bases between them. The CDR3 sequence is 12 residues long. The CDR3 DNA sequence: TGTGCCAGCAGTTTATCTCGCAATGAGCAGTTCTTC. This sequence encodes CASSLSRNEQFF.

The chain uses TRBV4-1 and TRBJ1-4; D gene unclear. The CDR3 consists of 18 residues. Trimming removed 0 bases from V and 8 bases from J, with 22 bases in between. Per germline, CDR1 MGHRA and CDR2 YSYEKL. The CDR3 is CASSQEGNWEVLREKLFF. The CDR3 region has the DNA TGCGCCAGCAGCCAAGAAGGGAATTGGGAGGTATTAAGGGAAAAACTGTTTTTT.

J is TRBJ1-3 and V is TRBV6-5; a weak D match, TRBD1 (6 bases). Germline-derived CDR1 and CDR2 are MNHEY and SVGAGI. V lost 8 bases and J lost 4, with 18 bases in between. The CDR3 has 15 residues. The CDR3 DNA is TGTGCCAGCCACTATGGGGGCCGGTCGGGAAACACCATATATTTT. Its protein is CASHYGGRSGNTIYF.

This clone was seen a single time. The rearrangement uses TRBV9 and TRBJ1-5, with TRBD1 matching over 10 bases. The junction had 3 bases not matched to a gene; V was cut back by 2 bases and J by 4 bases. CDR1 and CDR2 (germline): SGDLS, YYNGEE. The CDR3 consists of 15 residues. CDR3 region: CASSVTGGENQPQHF. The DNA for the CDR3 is TGTGCCAGCAGCGTGACAGGGGGCGAGAATCAGCCCCAGCATTTT.

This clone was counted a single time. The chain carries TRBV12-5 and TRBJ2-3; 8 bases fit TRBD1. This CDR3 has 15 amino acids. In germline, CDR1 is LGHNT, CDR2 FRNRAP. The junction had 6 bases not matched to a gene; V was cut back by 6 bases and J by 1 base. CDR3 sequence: CASGRRGQGTDTQYF. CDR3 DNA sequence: TGTGCTAGTGGCCGCCGGGGACAGGGCACAGATACGCAGTATTTT.

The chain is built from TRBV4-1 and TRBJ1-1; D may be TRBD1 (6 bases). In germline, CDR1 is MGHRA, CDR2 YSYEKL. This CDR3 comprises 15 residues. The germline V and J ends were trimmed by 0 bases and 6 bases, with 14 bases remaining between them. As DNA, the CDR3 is TGCGCCAGCAGCCAAGATCATGACAGGTGGGCTGAAGCTTTCTTT. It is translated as CASSQDHDRWAEAFF.

The CDR3 nucleotides read TGTGCCAGCACTCAAGCCAGGAGCACAGATACGCAGTATTTT. It yields the protein CASTQARSTDTQYF. This chain links TRBV16 with TRBJ2-3; D not certain. Germline assignment: CDR1 KGHSY and CDR2 FQNENV. Trimming took 7 bases from V and 0 from J, leaving 11 bases between them. The length of the CDR3 is 14 residues.

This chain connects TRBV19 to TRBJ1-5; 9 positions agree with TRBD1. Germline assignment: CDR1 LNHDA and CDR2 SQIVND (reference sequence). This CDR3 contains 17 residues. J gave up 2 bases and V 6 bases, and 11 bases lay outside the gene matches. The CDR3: CASSRQGGVSGNQPQHF. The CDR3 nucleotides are TGTGCCAGTAGCAGACAGGGGGGGGTATCGGGCAATCAGCCCCAGCATTTT. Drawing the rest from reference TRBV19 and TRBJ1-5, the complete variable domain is DGGITQSPKYLFRKEGQNVTLSCEQNLNHDAMYWYRQDPGQGLRLIYYSQIVNDFQKGDIAEGYSVSREKKESFPLTVTSAQKNPTAFYLCASSRQGGVSGNQPQHFGDGTRLSIL.

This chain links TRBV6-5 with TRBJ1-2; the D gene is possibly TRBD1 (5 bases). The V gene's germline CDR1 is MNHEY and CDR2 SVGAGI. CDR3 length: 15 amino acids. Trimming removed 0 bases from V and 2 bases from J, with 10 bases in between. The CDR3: CASSYSEGLNYGYTF. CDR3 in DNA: TGTGCCAGCAGTTACTCGGAGGGGCTCAACTATGGCTACACCTTC.

The CDR3: CAISSGTGVSDTQYF. The CDR3 DNA reads as TGTGCCATCAGCTCCGGGACAGGGGTTTCAGATACGCAGTATTTT. The chain recombines TRBV10-3 with TRBJ2-3, with 10 nucleotides matching TRBD1. V was clipped by 6 bases and J by 4 bases; unmatched bases: 7. CDR1 and CDR2 from the germline V gene are ENHRY and SYGVKD. CDR3 length equals 15 residues.

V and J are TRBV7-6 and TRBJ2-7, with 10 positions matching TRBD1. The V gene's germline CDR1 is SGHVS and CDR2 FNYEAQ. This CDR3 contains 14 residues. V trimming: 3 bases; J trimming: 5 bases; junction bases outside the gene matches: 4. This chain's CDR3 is CASSFGTGEDEQYF. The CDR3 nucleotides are TGTGCCAGCAGCTTCGGGACAGGGGAGGACGAGCAGTACTTC.

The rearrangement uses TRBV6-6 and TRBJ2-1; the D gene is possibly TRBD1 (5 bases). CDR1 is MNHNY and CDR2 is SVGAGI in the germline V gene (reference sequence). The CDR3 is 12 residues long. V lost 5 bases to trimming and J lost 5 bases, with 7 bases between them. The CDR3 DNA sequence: TGTGCCAGCAGTCCGACAGACAATGAGCAGTTCTTC. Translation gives CASSPTDNEQFF.

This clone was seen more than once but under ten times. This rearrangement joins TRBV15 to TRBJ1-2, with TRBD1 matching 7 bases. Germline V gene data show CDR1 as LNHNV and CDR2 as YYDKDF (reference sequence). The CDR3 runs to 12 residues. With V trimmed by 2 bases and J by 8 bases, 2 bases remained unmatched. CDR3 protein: CATSRTGEGYTF. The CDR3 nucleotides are TGTGCCACCAGCAGAACAGGGGAGGGCTACACCTTC.

The CDR3: CASSFRQDQETQYF. The CDR3 coding sequence is TGCGCCAGCAGCTTTAGGCAGGACCAAGAGACCCAGTACTTC. The chain uses TRBV5-1 and TRBJ2-5; D gene uncertain. The germline CDR1 and CDR2 sequences are SGHRS and YFSETQ. The CDR3 has 14 amino acids. The ends were cut back, 2 bases at V and 0 bases at J, with 8 bases in the middle.

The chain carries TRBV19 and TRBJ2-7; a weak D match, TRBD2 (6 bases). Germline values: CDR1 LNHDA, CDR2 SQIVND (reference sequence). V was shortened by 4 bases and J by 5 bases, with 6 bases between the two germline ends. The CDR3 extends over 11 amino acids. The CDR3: CASSTGDEQYF. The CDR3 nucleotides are TGTGCCAGTAGTACGGGGGACGAGCAGTACTTC.

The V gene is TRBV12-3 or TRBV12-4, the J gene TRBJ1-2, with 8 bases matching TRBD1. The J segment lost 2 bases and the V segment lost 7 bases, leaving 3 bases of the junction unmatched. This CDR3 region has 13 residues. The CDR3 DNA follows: TGTGCCAGCACTCGGACAGGGAACTATGGCTACACCTTC. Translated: CASTRTGNYGYTF.

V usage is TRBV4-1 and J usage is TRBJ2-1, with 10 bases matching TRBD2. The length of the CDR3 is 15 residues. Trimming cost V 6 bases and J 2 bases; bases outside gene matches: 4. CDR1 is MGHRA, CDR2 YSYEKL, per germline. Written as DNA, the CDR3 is TGCGCCAGCAGAAAAAGCGGGGGGGCCTACAATGAGCAGTTCTTC. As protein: CASRKSGGAYNEQFF.